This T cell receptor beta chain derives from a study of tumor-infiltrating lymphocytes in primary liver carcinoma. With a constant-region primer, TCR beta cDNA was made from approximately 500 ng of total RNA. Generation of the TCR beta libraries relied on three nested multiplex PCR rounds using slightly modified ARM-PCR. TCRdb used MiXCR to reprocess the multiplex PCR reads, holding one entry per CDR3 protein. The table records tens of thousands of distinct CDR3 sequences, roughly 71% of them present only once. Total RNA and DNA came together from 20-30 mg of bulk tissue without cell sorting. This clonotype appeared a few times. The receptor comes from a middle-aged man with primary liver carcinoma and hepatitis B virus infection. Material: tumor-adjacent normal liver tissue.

The CDR3: CASSWTSGGTDTQYF. The CDR3, as DNA: TGTGCCAGCAGCTGGACTAGCGGGGGCACAGATACGCAGTATTTT. This sequence joins TRBV7-2 and TRBJ2-3, with 12 bases fitting TRBD2. This CDR3 has 15 amino acids. Germline trimming cut 4 bases from V and 1 base from J; bases unmatched to any gene: 0. CDR1 is SGHTA, CDR2 FQGNSA, per germline.